These 8 T cell receptor beta chains came from one sample sequenced in a study of blood T cell repertoires in COVID-19. Generated by immunoSEQ multiplex PCR, the TCRdb table keeps only in-frame clones and is missing some. The sample shows 95,000 to 150,000 clones, less than 75% of them seen only once. Sequencing was carried out using peripheral blood. The receptors originated from a human donor with acute or convalescent COVID-19. The donor label of this sample is uncertain.

The V call is TRBV30, the J call TRBJ1-4; 7 bases align to TRBD1. Germline CDR1 and CDR2: GTSNPN and SVGIG (reference sequence). Germline trimming cut 1 base from V and 2 bases from J; bases unmatched to any gene: 1. This CDR3 has 14 residues. CDR3 nucleotides: TGTGCCTGGAGTGAGGGGGCGACTAATGAAAAACTGTTTTTT. It translates to CAWSEGATNEKLFF.

The chain uses TRBV3-1 (or the pseudogene TRBV3-2) and TRBJ2-5; 10 bases are shared with TRBD1. This CDR3 region has 15 residues. The ends lost 2 bases at V and 5 bases at J; junction bases unmatched: 5. Germline assignment: CDR1 LGHDT and CDR2 YNNKEL (reference sequence). The CDR3 DNA sequence: TGTGCCAGCAGCCAACAGACAGGGGGCAGGGAGACCCAGTACTTC. The encoded protein is CASSQQTGGRETQYF.

The chain has TRBV5-1 and TRBJ1-4, with 7 bases that match TRBD1. CDR3 size: 14 residues. J was trimmed by 3 bases and V by 7 bases; bases with no gene match: 6. Germline V gives CDR1 SGHRS, CDR2 YFSETQ. CDR3 nucleotides: TGCGCCAGCGGTGGCGGGACAGCTAATGAAAAACTGTTTTTT. Translation gives CASGGGTANEKLFF.

V usage is TRBV27 and J usage is TRBJ1-6, with TRBD1 identical over 7 bases. Germline loops: CDR1 MNHEY, CDR2 SMNVEV (reference sequence). The ends lost 5 bases at V and 4 bases at J; junction bases unmatched: 8. The CDR3 runs to 16 residues. The CDR3 region has the DNA TGTGCCAGCAGTACGACAGGGCCCCCTTATAATTCACCCCTCCACTTT. Its protein product is CASSTTGPPYNSPLHF.

This chain connects TRBV29-1 to TRBJ2-3; TRBD1 matches 10 bases. The CDR3 totals 15 residues. The germline gives CDR1 SQVTM, CDR2 ANQGSEA. V was pared by 6 bases and J by 6 bases, with 12 bases of the junction left unmatched. The CDR3 here is CSVTLTGQGRDTQYF. CDR3 bases: TGCAGCGTGACCCTAACGGGACAGGGGAGGGATACGCAGTATTTT.

This chain connects TRBV9 to TRBJ2-3; D remains unclear. Trimming removed 3 bases from V and 0 bases from J, with 17 bases in between. Germline V gene data show CDR1 as SGDLS and CDR2 as YYNGEE. This CDR3 region has 17 residues. CDR3 in DNA: TGTGCCAGCAGCGCCGAAATGAGAGCCTCTAGCACAGATACGCAGTATTTT. This encodes CASSAEMRASSTDTQYF.

The CDR3 loop is CASRPLTVLNTEAFF. CDR3 DNA: TGTGCCAGCAGACCGTTGACAGTCCTGAACACTGAAGCTTTCTTT. This sequence joins TRBV6-5 and TRBJ1-1, with D tentatively TRBD1 (5 bases). CDR1 MNHEY and CDR2 SVGAGI come from the germline V gene. This CDR3 is built from 15 residues. V was clipped by 6 bases and J by 0 bases, with 14 bases between them.

The rearrangement uses TRBV4-1 and TRBJ1-3; TRBD1 is a possible D gene (5 bases). CDR3 length: 16 residues. With 4 bases removed from V and 0 bases from J, the gap between germline ends came to 13 bases. Germline V gene lookup returns CDR1 MGHRA and CDR2 YSYEKL. CDR3 nucleotides: TGCGCCAGCAGCCCCTCAGCGGGGGGCTCTGGAAACACCATATATTTT. It encodes CASSPSAGGSGNTIYF.